These 18 T cell receptor beta chains were sequenced from one sample in a study of OX40 agonist ivuxolimab in advanced cancers. Clones were read by immunoSEQ multiplex PCR, and TCRdb kept only the in-frame ones, dropping some. The table lists over 30,000 clones, 82% of them singletons. The sequencing here drew on CD4+ or CD8+ T cells sorted from blood, taken in a trial of the OX40 agonist ivuxolimab. These receptor sequences come from an adult with an advanced solid tumor such as melanoma, head and neck, liver or kidney cancer.

Note on this clone: The sample carries other DNA sequences with the same CDR3. This chain uses TRBV6-5 with TRBJ1-6; TRBD1 aligns across 9 bases. CDR1 and CDR2 from the germline V gene are MNHEY and SVGAGI. This CDR3 has 14 residues. After removal of 4 bases from V and 10 bases from J, the junction contained 5 bases not matched to a gene. The CDR3 sequence is CASSSGTGSSPLHF. The DNA for the CDR3 is TGTGCCAGCAGTTCCGGGACAGGGAGCTCACCCCTCCACTTT.

V usage is TRBV14 and J usage is TRBJ2-3, with D hard to call. This CDR3 region has 16 residues. Germline values: CDR1 SGHDN, CDR2 FVKESK. Trimming removed 1 base at V and 3 bases at J, with 14 bases between. DNA for the CDR3: TGTGCCAGCAGCCAAGGACGATCACGACCGACAGATACGCAGTATTTT. It is translated as CASSQGRSRPTDTQYF.

This clone is judged medium-sized (0.01 to 0.1%). This chain uses TRBV30 with TRBJ2-1; D uncertain. CDR3 length equals 12 residues. Germline V gene data show CDR1 as GTSNPN and CDR2 as SVGIG (reference sequence). Trimming took off 0 bases at V and 8 bases at J, with 8 bases between the two ends. CDR3 loop: CAWSVFPDEQFF. CDR3 DNA: TGTGCCTGGAGTGTGTTCCCGGATGAGCAGTTCTTC.

In its sample, this clone was seen once. This chain uses TRBV19 with TRBJ1-1; possibly TRBD1 for D (6 bases). This CDR3 has 13 residues. Per germline, CDR1 LNHDA and CDR2 SQIVND (reference sequence). The V and J ends lost 5 bases and 1 base respectively, with 8 bases between them. The DNA for the CDR3 is TGTGCCAGTAGTTTCAGGGGGAACACTGAAGCTTTCTTT. Translation: CASSFRGNTEAFF.

This chain uses TRBV4-2 with TRBJ2-3; TRBD2 agrees at 11 bases. This CDR3 comprises 16 residues. Trimming at V came to 3 bases and at J to 5 bases, leaving 7 bases not matched to a gene. Per germline, CDR1 LGHNA and CDR2 YNFKEQ. The CDR3 coding sequence is TGTGCCAGCAGCCATGCGACTAGCGGGATGATAGATACGCAGTATTTT. Amino acids: CASSHATSGMIDTQYF.

This chain links TRBV28 with TRBJ2-5; possibly TRBD2 for D (6 bases). The germline CDR1 and CDR2 sequences are MDHEN and SYDVKM. Trimming removed 1 base at V and 4 bases at J, with 16 bases between. The length of the CDR3 is 16 residues. CDR3 bases: TGTGCCAGCAGTTTATTGGCCCAGGGAGGTTCAGAGACCCAGTACTTC. This codes for CASSLLAQGGSETQYF.

The chain recombines TRBV10-2 with TRBJ2-2; D is unclear. Trimming shortened V by 6 bases and J by 3 bases, and 11 bases separated the two germline ends. CDR3 length: 14 amino acids. Germline V CDR1 and CDR2: WSHSY, SAAADI. The CDR3 DNA sequence: TGCGCCAGCAGCGCCACTTTTTACACCGGGGAGCTGTTTTTT. Its protein is CASSATFYTGELFF.

This chain connects TRBV19 to TRBJ1-4; D ambiguous. V was clipped by 5 bases and J by 8 bases, with 15 bases between them. This CDR3 has 14 amino acids. The germline gives CDR1 LNHDA, CDR2 SQIVND (reference sequence). CDR3 loop: CASSFGLSTEKLFF. The CDR3 DNA reads as TGTGCCAGTAGTTTCGGACTGAGCACAGAAAAACTGTTTTTT.

The chain employs TRBV5-6 and TRBJ1-2; D not resolved. CDR3 length equals 15 residues. Trimming cost V 1 base and J 4 bases, with 14 bases left between them. CDR1 and CDR2 from the germline V gene are SGHDT and YYEEEE. The CDR3 region has the DNA TGTGCCAGCAGCTTGTTTAGCGGTCTGGGCTATGGCTACACCTTC. It codes for CASSLFSGLGYGYTF.

This clone was picked up a small number of times. The chain carries TRBV19 and TRBJ2-7; no reliable D call. The V end lost 2 bases, the J end lost 0 bases, and 17 bases lay between the germline ends. This CDR3 contains 17 residues. CDR1 is LNHDA, CDR2 SQIVND, per germline (reference sequence). CDR3 nucleotides: TGTGCCAGTAGTATAAGGTTATTACAGACCTTCTCCTACGAGCAGTACTTC. It yields the protein CASSIRLLQTFSYEQYF.

The rearrangement joins TRBV28 to TRBJ2-5; D unclear. The better agreement between TRBJ2-7 and the DNA end casts doubt on the J call. Germline loops: CDR1 MDHEN, CDR2 SYDVKM. This CDR3 has 11 residues. CDR3 protein: CASSRIYEQYF. The CDR3 bases are TGTGCCAGCAGTCGTATTTACGAGCAGTACTTC.

A note on this clone: At one end the junction does not follow the germline gene, possibly because of a read error. V is TRBV4-1 and J is TRBJ1-5; TRBD1 matches at 7 bases. This CDR3 region has 16 residues. Per germline, CDR1 MGHRA and CDR2 YSYEKL. CDR3 region: CASNQPGRDRNQPQHF. The CDR3 bases are TGCGCCAGCAACCAACCCGGGAGGGACAGAAATCAGCCCCAGCATTTT.

This clone was seen once. The genes are TRBV19 and TRBJ1-3, with 8 bases that match TRBD1. The CDR3 spans 15 residues. V was pared by 4 bases and J by 0 bases, with 2 bases of the junction left unmatched. CDR1 and CDR2 (germline): LNHDA, SQIVND (reference sequence). In DNA, the CDR3 is TGTGCCAGTAGTACGGGGACAGGCTCTGGAAACACCATATATTTT. It translates to CASSTGTGSGNTIYF. Full variable domain (missing parts from reference TRBV19 and TRBJ1-3): DGGITQSPKYLFRKEGQNVTLSCEQNLNHDAMYWYRQDPGQGLRLIYYSQIVNDFQKGDIAEGYSVSREKKESFPLTVTSAQKNPTAFYLCASSTGTGSGNTIYFGEGSWLTVV.

The chain joins TRBV18 to TRBJ2-1, with D hard to call. Germline lookup yields CDR1 KGHSH and CDR2 LQKENI. Trimming removed 0 bases from V and 5 bases from J, with 14 bases in between. CDR3 length equals 16 residues. CDR3 residues: CASSPPKGSGDNEQFF. The CDR3 DNA reads TGTGCCAGCTCACCACCGAAGGGTTCTGGGGACAATGAGCAGTTCTTC.

This rearrangement joins TRBV21-1 to TRBJ2-5; TRBD2, as called in the table, went unchecked against the DNA. The J call is uncertain, as TRBJ2-7 better fits the DNA end. TRBV21-1 counts as a pseudogene. The length of the CDR3 is 16 residues. CDR3 amino acids: CASSKVDLQSSYEQYF. As DNA, the CDR3 is TGTGCCAGCAGCAAAGTTGACTTGCAGAGCTCCTACGAGCAGTACTTC.

The chain is built from TRBV2 and TRBJ1-1, with D unclear. Germline CDR1 is SNHLY and CDR2 is FYNNEI. V dropped 3 bases and J dropped 0 bases, with 8 bases sitting between them. This CDR3 contains 14 residues. CDR3 protein: CASSDGILNTEAFF. The CDR3 DNA reads as TGTGCCAGCAGTGACGGGATTCTGAACACTGAAGCTTTCTTT.

This chain uses TRBV5-4 with TRBJ1-2; D is unresolved. CDR3 length: 15 amino acids. Germline loops: CDR1 SGHNT, CDR2 YYREEE (reference sequence). Trimming removed 0 bases at V and 2 bases at J, with 11 bases between. CDR3 residues: CASSLGAEDNYGYTF. The CDR3 DNA reads as TGTGCCAGCAGCTTGGGGGCAGAGGACAACTATGGCTACACCTTC.

The chain links TRBV19 to TRBJ2-1; D perhaps matches TRBD2 (5 bases). Trimming removed 7 bases at V and 7 bases at J, with 17 bases between. This CDR3 is built from 14 residues. In germline, CDR1 is LNHDA, CDR2 SQIVND (reference sequence). CDR3 loop: CASKARARGNEQFF. CDR3 DNA sequence: TGTGCCAGTAAAGCGCGGGCCAGAGGGAATGAGCAGTTCTTC.